The source of this TCR beta chain is a study of shared clonotypes between healthy human individuals. Overall study context: Donors, aged 18 to 49, were two women and three men.

On this clone itself: Its antigen is unknown.

Notes on the study in general: Estimated clonotype richness was generally higher in naive than memory subsets. Sorted-subset sequencing, rarefaction showed, was incomplete despite large depth. Non-shared clonotypes showed lower generation probabilities than clonotypes common to all four donors.

Measured with immunoSEQ multiplex PCR; TCRdb has only the in-frame clones, and not every one. The table records roughly 2,000,000 clones, over 85% of them present only once. Selected positively for CCR7 and CD45RO-negative, naive CD8 cells excluded terminally differentiated effector memory CD45RA+ cells. Germline V lookup: CDR1 LGHNA, CDR2 YSLEER. The CDR3 is 15 residues long. V was pared by 1 base and J by 2 bases, with 2 bases of the junction left unmatched. Sequences were obtained from naive CD8+ T cells from PBMCs. The rearrangement joins TRBV4-3 to TRBJ2-1; 7 positions agree with TRBD2. The receptor's source is a man between 18 and 29 years old in good health. Some clones in this sample may be carry-over from other donors' samples. The chain's CDR3 is CASSQVREAYNEQFF. DNA for the CDR3: TGCGCCAGCAGCCAAGTTCGGGAGGCCTACAATGAGCAGTTCTTC.